What follows are 8 T cell receptor beta chains derived from one specimen sequenced in a study of blood T cell repertoires in COVID-19. Repertoires were generated with immunoSEQ multiplex PCR, while TCRdb's copy carries only in-frame clones and drops some. The sample holds under 200,000 clones, about 83% seen once. Sequencing was performed on peripheral blood. All receptors derive from a man aged 18 to 35 with active or convalescent COVID-19.

The V call is TRBV5-1, the J call TRBJ2-5, with D perhaps TRBD2 (6 bases). This CDR3 is 14 amino acids long. Trimming took 0 bases from V and 4 from J, leaving 10 bases between them. Germline V CDR1 and CDR2: SGHRS, YFSETQ. The CDR3 DNA reads TGCGCCAGCAGCTTGGGTTCGGGGGTAGAGACCCAGTACTTC. This gives the protein CASSLGSGVETQYF. Together with reference TRBV5-1 and TRBJ2-5, the CDR3 gives the full variable domain: KAGVTQTPRYLIKTRGQQVTLSCSPISGHRSVSWYQQTPGQGLQFLFEYFSETQRNKGNFPGRFSGRQFSNSRSEMNVSTLELGDSALYLCASSLGSGVETQYFGPGTRLLVL.

V usage is TRBV7-9 and J usage is TRBJ2-2; TRBD1 matches 7 bases. Trimming took 5 bases from V and 8 from J; bases not matched to a gene: 11. The germline gives CDR1 SEHNR, CDR2 FQNEAQ (reference sequence). The CDR3 covers 15 residues. The CDR3 sequence: CASSPDRDTPGELFF. In DNA, the CDR3 is TGTGCCAGCAGCCCAGACAGGGATACGCCAGGGGAGCTGTTTTTT. The entire variable domain, with the rest obtained from reference TRBV7-9 and TRBJ2-2, is as follows: DTGVSQNPRHKITKRGQNVTFRCDPISEHNRLYWYRQTLGQGPEFLTYFQNEAQLEKSRLLSDRFSAERPKGSFSTLEIQRTEQGDSAMYLCASSPDRDTPGELFFGEGSRLTVL.

This clone was recorded only once. The chain joins TRBV4-3 to TRBJ2-1; tentative D call: TRBD2 (5 bases). The germline CDR1 and CDR2 sequences are LGHNA and YSLEER. CDR3 length: 13 amino acids. V lost 2 bases and J 9 bases, leaving 11 bases between the germline ends. The chain's CDR3 is CASSQWTGGEQFF. CDR3 DNA: TGCGCCAGCAGCCAATGGACTGGCGGTGAGCAGTTCTTC.

The chain links TRBV13 to TRBJ1-2, with 8 positions matching TRBD1. The CDR3 is made up of 14 amino acids. Germline V gene sequence: CDR1 PRHDT, CDR2 FYEKMQ (reference sequence). Germline trimming cut 5 bases from V and 2 bases from J; bases unmatched to any gene: 4. Here the CDR3 DNA reads TGTGCCAGCAGCGCGGACAGGGCAAACTATGGCTACACCTTC. Translating it yields CASSADRANYGYTF.

This chain links TRBV5-1 with TRBJ2-7; no firm D call. The CDR3 sequence is 14 residues long. V lost 3 bases to trimming and J lost 6 bases, with 16 bases between them. Per germline, CDR1 SGHRS and CDR2 YFSETQ. Here the CDR3 DNA reads TGCGCCAGCAGCTCCGACAACCCGGAACGCGAGCAGTACGTC. This sequence encodes CASSSDNPEREQYV.

This clone occurred once. V gene TRBV4-2 combines with J gene TRBJ2-7, with 9 positions matching TRBD2. Trimming at V came to 0 bases and at J to 6 bases, leaving 6 bases not matched to a gene. CDR1 is LGHNA and CDR2 is YNFKEQ in the germline V gene. The CDR3 is 15 amino acids. This chain's CDR3 is CASSQEGTSRREQYF. CDR3 coding DNA: TGTGCCAGCAGCCAAGAAGGGACTAGCCGCCGCGAGCAGTACTTC.

The chain combines TRBV14 with TRBJ2-2, with a possible D match to TRBD2 (6 bases). CDR1 is SGHDN and CDR2 is FVKESK in the germline V gene. This CDR3 spans 16 amino acids. The V end was cut by 0 bases, the J end by 8 bases, with 16 bases between. Here the CDR3 reads CASSQDLLAGIGELFF. The CDR3 nucleotides are TGTGCCAGCAGCCAAGATCTCTTGGCGGGAATAGGGGAGCTGTTTTTT.

The V call is TRBV2, the J call TRBJ2-5, with unresolved D. Germline CDR1 reads SNHLY; CDR2 reads FYNNEI. This CDR3 contains 15 residues. Trimming removed 2 bases from V and 7 bases from J, with 17 bases in between. The chain's CDR3 is CASSESASSGGTQYF. The DNA of the CDR3 is TGTGCCAGCAGTGAATCTGCGAGCAGTGGCGGGACCCAGTACTTC.